Given below is one TCR beta chain in context. The sample comes from a study of blood T cell repertoires in COVID-19. The CDR3 is 19 residues long. Germline CDR1 SGHRS, CDR2 YFSETQ. Trimming cost V 1 base and J 5 bases; bases outside gene matches: 16. Original methodology: Amplification of reference gene primers provided the estimated nucleated cell counts. Here immunoSEQ multiplex PCR was the method, and the copy in TCRdb shows in-frame clones only, minus some. That table gives V, J and clone size, and the DNA gave D and trimming. The profile shows hundreds of thousands of clones, more than 80% of them singletons.

This chain joins TRBV5-1 and TRBJ1-1, with 11 bases that match TRBD1. Sequencing used peripheral blood. This receptor was taken from a woman under 30 with acute or convalescent COVID-19. The CDR3 is CASSLSGQGALKGKTEAFF. The CDR3 DNA sequence: TGCGCCAGCAGCTTGAGCGGACAGGGGGCGCTTAAAGGGAAAACTGAAGCTTTCTTT.